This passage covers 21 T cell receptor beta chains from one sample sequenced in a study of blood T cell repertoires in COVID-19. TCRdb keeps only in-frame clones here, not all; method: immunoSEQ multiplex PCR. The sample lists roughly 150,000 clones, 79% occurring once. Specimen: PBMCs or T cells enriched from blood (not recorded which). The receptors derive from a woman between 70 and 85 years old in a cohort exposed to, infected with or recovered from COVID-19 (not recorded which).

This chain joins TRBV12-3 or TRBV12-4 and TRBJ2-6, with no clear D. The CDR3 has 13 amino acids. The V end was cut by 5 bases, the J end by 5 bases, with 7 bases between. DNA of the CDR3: TGTGCCAGCAGTCACTCGAGGGCCAACGTCCTGACTTTC. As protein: CASSHSRANVLTF.

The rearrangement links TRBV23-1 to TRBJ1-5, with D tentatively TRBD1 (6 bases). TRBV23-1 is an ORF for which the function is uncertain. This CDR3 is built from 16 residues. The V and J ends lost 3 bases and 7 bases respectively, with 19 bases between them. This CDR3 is CASSHRAGDLGQPQHF. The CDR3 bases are TGCGCCAGCAGTCACCGCGCAGGGGATCTGGGCCAGCCCCAGCATTTT.

CDR3 region: CASHQSGGRFTYEQYF. DNA of the CDR3: TGTGCCAGCCACCAATCCGGGGGGCGCTTTACGTACGAGCAGTACTTC. V gene TRBV28 combines with J gene TRBJ2-7, with D perhaps matching TRBD2 (7 bases). The germline CDR1 and CDR2 sequences are MDHEN and SYDVKM. V lost 8 bases and J lost 4, with 24 bases in between. This CDR3 has 16 residues.

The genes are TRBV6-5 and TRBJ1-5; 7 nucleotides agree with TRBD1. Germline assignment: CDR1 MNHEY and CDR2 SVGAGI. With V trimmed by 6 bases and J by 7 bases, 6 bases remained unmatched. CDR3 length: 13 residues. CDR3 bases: TGTGCCAGCAGAGCTAGGGGGCTCCAGCCCCAGCATTTT. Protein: CASRARGLQPQHF.

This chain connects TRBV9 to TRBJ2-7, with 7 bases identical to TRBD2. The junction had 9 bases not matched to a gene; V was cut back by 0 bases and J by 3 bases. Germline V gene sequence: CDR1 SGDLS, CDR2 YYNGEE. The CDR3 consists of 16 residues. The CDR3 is CASSVAAGATVYEQYF. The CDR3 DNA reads TGTGCCAGCAGCGTAGCTGCGGGAGCGACGGTCTACGAGCAGTACTTC.

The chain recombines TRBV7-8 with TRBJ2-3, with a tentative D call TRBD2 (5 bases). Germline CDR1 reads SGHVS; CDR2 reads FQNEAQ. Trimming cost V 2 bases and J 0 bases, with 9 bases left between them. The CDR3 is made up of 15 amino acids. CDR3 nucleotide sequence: TGTGCCAGCAGCTTATTAGCGAGTAGCACAGATACGCAGTATTTT. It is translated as CASSLLASSTDTQYF.

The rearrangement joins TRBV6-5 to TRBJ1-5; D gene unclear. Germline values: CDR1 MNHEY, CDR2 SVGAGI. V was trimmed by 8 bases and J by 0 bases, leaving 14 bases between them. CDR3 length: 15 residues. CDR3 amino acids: CASGRLEASNQPQHF. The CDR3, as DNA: TGTGCCAGCGGGAGGTTAGAGGCTAGCAATCAGCCCCAGCATTTT.

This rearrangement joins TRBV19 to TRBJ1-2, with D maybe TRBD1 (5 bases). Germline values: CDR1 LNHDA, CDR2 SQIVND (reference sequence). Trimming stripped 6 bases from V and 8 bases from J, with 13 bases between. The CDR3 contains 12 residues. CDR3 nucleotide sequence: TGTGCCAGTAGCCAGGGATCTCCCGGCTACACCTTC. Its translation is CASSQGSPGYTF.

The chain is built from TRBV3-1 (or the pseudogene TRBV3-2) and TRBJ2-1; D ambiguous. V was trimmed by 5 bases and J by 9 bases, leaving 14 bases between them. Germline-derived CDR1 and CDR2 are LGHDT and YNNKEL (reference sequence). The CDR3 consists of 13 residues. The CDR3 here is CASSSSFRAEQFF. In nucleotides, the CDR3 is TGTGCCAGCAGCTCGAGCTTTCGAGCTGAGCAGTTCTTC.

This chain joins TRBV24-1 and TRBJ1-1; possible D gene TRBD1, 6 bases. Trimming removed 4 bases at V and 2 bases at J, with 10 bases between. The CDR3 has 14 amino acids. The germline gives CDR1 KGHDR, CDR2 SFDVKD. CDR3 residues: CATSEGTRNTEAFF. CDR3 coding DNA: TGTGCCACCAGTGAGGGGACAAGAAACACTGAAGCTTTCTTT.

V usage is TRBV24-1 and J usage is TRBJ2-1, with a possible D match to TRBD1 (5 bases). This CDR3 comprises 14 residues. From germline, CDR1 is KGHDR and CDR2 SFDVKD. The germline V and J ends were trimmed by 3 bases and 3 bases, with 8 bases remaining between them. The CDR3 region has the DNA TGTGCCACCAGTGATCTGACAGACTACAATGAGCAGTTCTTC. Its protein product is CATSDLTDYNEQFF.

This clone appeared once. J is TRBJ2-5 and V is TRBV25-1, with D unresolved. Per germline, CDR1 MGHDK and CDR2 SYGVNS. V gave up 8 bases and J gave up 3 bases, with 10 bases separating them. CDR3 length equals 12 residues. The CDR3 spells CASGHLEETQYF. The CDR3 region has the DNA TGTGCCAGCGGGCATCTTGAAGAGACCCAGTACTTC. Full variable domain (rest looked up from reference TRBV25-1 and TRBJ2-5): EADIYQTPRYLVIGTGKKITLECSQTMGHDKMYWYQQDPGMELHLIHYSYGVNSTEKGDLSSESTVSRIRTEHFPLTLESARPSHTSQYLCASGHLEETQYFGPGTRLLVL.

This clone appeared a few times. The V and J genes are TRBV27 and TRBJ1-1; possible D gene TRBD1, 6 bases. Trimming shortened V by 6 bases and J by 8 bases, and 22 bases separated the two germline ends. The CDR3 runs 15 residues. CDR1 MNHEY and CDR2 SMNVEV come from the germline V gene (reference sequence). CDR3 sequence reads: CASSGPGGVSSEAFF. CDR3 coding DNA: TGTGCCAGCAGCGGACCGGGGGGCGTAAGTTCAGAAGCTTTCTTT.

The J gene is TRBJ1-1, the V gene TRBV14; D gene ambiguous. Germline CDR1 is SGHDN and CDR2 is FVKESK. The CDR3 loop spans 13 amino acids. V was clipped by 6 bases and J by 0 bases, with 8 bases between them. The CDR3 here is CASRKQMNTEAFF. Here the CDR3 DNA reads TGTGCCAGCAGAAAACAGATGAACACTGAAGCTTTCTTT.

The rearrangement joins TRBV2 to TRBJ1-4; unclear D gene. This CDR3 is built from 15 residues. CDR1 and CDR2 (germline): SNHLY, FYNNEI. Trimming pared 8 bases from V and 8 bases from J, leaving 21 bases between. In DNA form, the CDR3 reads TGTGCCAGCTCCCCGGCGGCAGCCGGAGAAGAAAAACTGTTTTTT. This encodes CASSPAAAGEEKLFF.

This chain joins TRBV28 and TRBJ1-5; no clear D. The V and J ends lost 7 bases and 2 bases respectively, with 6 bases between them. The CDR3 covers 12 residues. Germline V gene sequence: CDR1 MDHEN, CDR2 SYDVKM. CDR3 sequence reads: CASTPGNQPQHF. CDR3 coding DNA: TGTGCCAGCACCCCCGGCAATCAGCCCCAGCATTTT.

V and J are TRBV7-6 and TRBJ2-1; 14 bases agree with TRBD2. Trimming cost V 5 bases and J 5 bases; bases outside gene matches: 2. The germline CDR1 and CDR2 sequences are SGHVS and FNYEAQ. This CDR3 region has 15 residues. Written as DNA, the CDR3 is TGTGCCAGCAGCGTGGGACTAGCGGGAGACAATGAGCAGTTCTTC. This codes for CASSVGLAGDNEQFF. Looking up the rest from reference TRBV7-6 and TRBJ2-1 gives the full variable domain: GAGVSQSPRYKVTKRGQDVALRCDPISGHVSLYWYRQALGQGPEFLTYFNYEAQQDKSGLPNDRFSAERPEGSISTLTIQRTEQRDSAMYRCASSVGLAGDNEQFFGPGTRLTVL.

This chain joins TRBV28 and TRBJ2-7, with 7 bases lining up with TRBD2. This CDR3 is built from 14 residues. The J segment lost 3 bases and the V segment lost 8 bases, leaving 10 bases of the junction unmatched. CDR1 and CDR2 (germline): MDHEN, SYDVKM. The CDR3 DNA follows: TGTGCCAGCCCAATCGGGGGACTAAACTACGAGCAGTACTTC. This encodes CASPIGGLNYEQYF.

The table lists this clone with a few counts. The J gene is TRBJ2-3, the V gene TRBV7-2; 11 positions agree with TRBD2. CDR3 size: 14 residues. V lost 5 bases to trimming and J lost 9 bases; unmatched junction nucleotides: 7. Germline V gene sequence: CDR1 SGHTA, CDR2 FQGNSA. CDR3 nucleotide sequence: TGTGCCAGCAGCCACGGACTAGCGGGCCAAACGCAGTATTTT. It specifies CASSHGLAGQTQYF.

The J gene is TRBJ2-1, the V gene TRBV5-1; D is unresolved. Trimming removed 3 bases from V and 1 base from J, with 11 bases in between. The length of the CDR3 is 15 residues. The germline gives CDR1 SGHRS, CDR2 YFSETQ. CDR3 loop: CASSSDSWSYNEQFF. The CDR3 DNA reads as TGCGCCAGCAGCTCCGACTCGTGGTCCTACAATGAGCAGTTCTTC.

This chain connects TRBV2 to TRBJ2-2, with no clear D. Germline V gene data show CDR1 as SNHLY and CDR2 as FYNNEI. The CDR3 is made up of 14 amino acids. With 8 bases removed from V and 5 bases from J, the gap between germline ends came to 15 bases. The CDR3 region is CASRYQASTGELFF. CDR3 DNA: TGTGCCAGCCGATATCAAGCGAGTACCGGGGAGCTGTTTTTT.